The 12 T cell receptor beta chains below were found in one sample sequenced in a study of blood T cell repertoires in COVID-19 (dated by TCRdb to the early 2020s). The library was generated by the immunoSEQ multiplex PCR assay. Drawn from immuneACCESS, this table holds only the in-frame rearrangements with V and J called that TCRdb kept. Clones are partly lost; checked studies trace under half to an unresolved V gene and leave the rest unexplained. This sample is represented by about 180,000 clones; around nine tenths of them were singletons. The ten largest account for about an eighth of the sample. The specimen was peripheral blood. The source is a woman in her 70s with COVID-19, enrolled during active disease.

The chain couples TRBV27 to TRBJ2-3; 9 nucleotides line up with TRBD2. The CDR3 runs to 16 residues. Germline V CDR1 and CDR2: MNHEY, SMNVEV (reference sequence). J was trimmed by 1 base and V by 5 bases; bases with no gene match: 7. CDR3 coding DNA: TGTGCCAGCAGTCCTCAGCGGGAGGTACGCACAGATACGCAGTATTTT. Protein sequence: CASSPQREVRTDTQYF.

This clone came up once. The chain couples TRBV2 to TRBJ2-1; D might be TRBD1 (5 bases). Trimming shortened V by 6 bases and J by 9 bases, and 15 bases separated the two germline ends. Germline lookup yields CDR1 SNHLY and CDR2 FYNNEI. This CDR3 spans 13 amino acids. The CDR3 coding sequence is TGTGCCAGCAGGGGGCAGGGCCTGAGTGAGCAGTTCTTC. This gives the protein CASRGQGLSEQFF.

This chain joins TRBV4-3 and TRBJ1-5; D gene ambiguous. Trimming shortened V by 4 bases and J by 6 bases, and 10 bases separated the two germline ends. The length of the CDR3 is 13 residues. Germline CDR1 and CDR2: LGHNA and YSLEER. The CDR3 nucleotides read TGCGCCAGCAGCCGCGATTATGGTCAGCCCCAGCATTTT. Amino acid sequence: CASSRDYGQPQHF.

The chain is built from TRBV28 and TRBJ2-4, with TRBD1 matching over 11 bases. Germline V gene data show CDR1 as MDHEN and CDR2 as SYDVKM. With V trimmed by 3 bases and J by 13 bases, 8 bases remained unmatched. The CDR3 contains 14 residues. The CDR3 nucleotides read TGTGCCAGCAGTTTCCCCGGGACAGGGGGGCAACAGTACTTC. Its translation: CASSFPGTGGQQYF.

This chain links TRBV5-1 with TRBJ2-7; 7 bases align to TRBD2. Germline loops: CDR1 SGHRS, CDR2 YFSETQ. This CDR3 contains 14 residues. The V gene end was trimmed by 4 bases and the J gene end by 0 bases; junction bases not matched to a gene: 4. For the CDR3, the DNA is TGCGCCAGCAGCGCTACTAGCGCCTCCTACGAGCAGTACTTC. Translation gives CASSATSASYEQYF. The full variable domain, its missing parts supplied by reference TRBV5-1 and TRBJ2-7, is KAGVTQTPRYLIKTRGQQVTLSCSPISGHRSVSWYQQTPGQGLQFLFEYFSETQRNKGNFPGRFSGRQFSNSRSEMNVSTLELGDSALYLCASSATSASYEQYFGPGTRLTVT.

This clone was detected only once. The chain joins TRBV6-5 to TRBJ1-5; 8 nucleotides align to TRBD1. Germline V lookup: CDR1 MNHEY, CDR2 SVGAGI. The CDR3 has 13 residues. V was clipped by 11 bases and J by 5 bases; unmatched bases: 8. This chain's CDR3 is CAGRTGFDQPQHF. CDR3 nucleotides: TGTGCCGGGAGGACAGGGTTCGATCAGCCCCAGCATTTT.

Remarks on this clone: Other DNA sequences of this sample code for an identical CDR3. The V and J genes are TRBV10-3 and TRBJ1-2; 8 bases fit TRBD1. CDR1 and CDR2 (germline): ENHRY, SYGVKD. This CDR3 is built from 16 residues. V shed 6 bases, J shed 7 bases, and the junction held 16 bases outside the gene matches. CDR3: CAISRLPGQEAFGYTF. CDR3 coding DNA: TGTGCCATCAGCAGACTCCCGGGACAGGAAGCCTTTGGCTACACCTTC.

The rearrangement uses TRBV7-9 and TRBJ1-3; D unresolved. Germline CDR1 and CDR2: SEHNR and FQNEAQ (reference sequence). The V end lost 1 base, the J end lost 7 bases, and 14 bases lay between the germline ends. The CDR3 length is 15 residues. The CDR3 spells CASSLGSPAVNTIYF. The CDR3 DNA is TGTGCCAGCAGCTTAGGGTCCCCGGCGGTGAACACCATATATTTT.

The chain is built from TRBV28 and TRBJ1-5; D is unclear. CDR1 is MDHEN and CDR2 is SYDVKM in the germline V gene. The CDR3 totals 15 residues. V gave up 5 bases and J gave up 4 bases, with 15 bases separating them. The CDR3, as DNA: TGTGCCAGCAGTACTTACCGGGAGCTTAATCAGCCCCAGCATTTT. This gives the protein CASSTYRELNQPQHF.

V is TRBV3-1 (or the pseudogene TRBV3-2) and J is TRBJ2-4, with 10 bases matching TRBD2. From germline, CDR1 is LGHDT and CDR2 YNNKEL (reference sequence). This CDR3 is 15 amino acids long. With 0 bases clipped from V and 8 bases from J, the junction kept 4 bases outside the gene matches. The CDR3 DNA reads as TGTGCCAGCAGCCAAGATTCTAGCGGGAGATACATTCAGTACTTC. It is translated as CASSQDSSGRYIQYF.

This clone has a handful of counts. The CDR3, as DNA: TGTGCCAGCAGTCTGGGACAGGGGCCCCTCCACTTT. This encodes CASSLGQGPLHF. This chain links TRBV12-3 or TRBV12-4 with TRBJ1-6; 10 bases agree with TRBD1. The junction had 2 bases not matched to a gene; V was cut back by 5 bases and J by 13 bases. CDR3 length: 12 residues.

The chain uses TRBV5-1 and TRBJ2-7, with TRBD1 matching 8 bases. With 4 bases clipped from V and 2 bases from J, the junction kept 5 bases outside the gene matches. Per germline, CDR1 SGHRS and CDR2 YFSETQ. The CDR3 covers 14 residues. The CDR3 DNA reads as TGCGCCAGCAGCAGAACAGGGGGACCCTACGAGCAGTACTTC. Its translation is CASSRTGGPYEQYF.